The next 17 T cell receptor beta chains were all read from a single sample in a study of blood T cell repertoires in COVID-19. This table comes from immunoSEQ multiplex PCR, and its TCRdb copy is limited to in-frame clones, with some not included. The data show roughly 200,000 clones, nearly 90% seen once. The source material was peripheral blood. The receptors come from a woman aged 40 to 55 who had recovered from COVID-19.

V usage is TRBV9 and J usage is TRBJ2-2; TRBD2 aligns across 9 bases. This CDR3 has 16 amino acids. CDR1 is SGDLS, CDR2 YYNGEE, per germline. V gave up 4 bases and J gave up 0 bases; unmatched junction bases: 4. Here the CDR3 reads CASSSRTSANTGELFF. DNA of the CDR3: TGTGCCAGCAGCTCAAGGACTAGCGCGAACACCGGGGAGCTGTTTTTT. The variable domain in full, with the rest retrieved from reference TRBV9 and TRBJ2-2, is DSGVTQTPKHLITATGQRVTLRCSPRSGDLSVYWYQQSLDQGLQFLIQYYNGEERAKGNILERFSAQQFPDLHSELNLSSLELGDSALYFCASSSRTSANTGELFFGEGSRLTVL.

The chain couples TRBV29-1 to TRBJ2-2, with no clear D. The CDR3 loop spans 15 amino acids. V was pared by 2 bases and J by 6 bases, with 16 bases between. CDR1 and CDR2 from the germline V gene are SQVTM and ANQGSEA. This CDR3 reads CSVELGRGRSGELFF. The CDR3 bases are TGCAGCGTTGAACTCGGCAGAGGAAGGTCCGGGGAGCTGTTTTTT.

The chain uses TRBV30 and TRBJ1-4, with D perhaps matching TRBD1 (6 bases). The V and J ends lost 1 base and 8 bases respectively, with 11 bases between them. The CDR3 has 13 amino acids. Germline CDR1 reads GTSNPN; CDR2 reads SVGIG (reference sequence). The CDR3: CAWSGSRGEKLFF. The CDR3 coding sequence is TGTGCCTGGAGTGGGAGCAGGGGCGAAAAACTGTTTTTT.

The rearrangement joins TRBV29-1 to TRBJ2-3; 8 nucleotides align to TRBD2. The length of the CDR3 is 15 residues. J lost 5 bases, V lost 4 bases, and 11 bases had no gene match. Germline V gene sequence: CDR1 SQVTM, CDR2 ANQGSEA. In nucleotides, the CDR3 is TGCAGCGTTGTCCTTTTAGGGACTAGTCTAGATACGCAGTATTTT. Its translation: CSVVLLGTSLDTQYF.

The chain carries TRBV11-1 and TRBJ2-1, with 8 nucleotides matching TRBD1. The CDR3 consists of 16 residues. With V trimmed by 3 bases and J by 4 bases, 8 bases remained unmatched. The germline V gene has CDR1 SGHAT and CDR2 FQDESV (reference sequence). As DNA, the CDR3 is TGTGCCAGCAGCTTTGGAAACAGGGGGAGATACAATGAGCAGTTCTTC. Protein product: CASSFGNRGRYNEQFF.

The genes are TRBV5-1 and TRBJ2-2; TRBD2 aligns across 12 bases. The CDR3 spans 18 residues. J was trimmed by 5 bases and V by 3 bases; bases with no gene match: 11. The germline V gene has CDR1 SGHRS and CDR2 YFSETQ. This chain's CDR3 is CASSWGSTSGRWTGELFF. CDR3 bases: TGCGCCAGCAGCTGGGGCTCTACTAGCGGGAGGTGGACCGGGGAGCTGTTTTTT.

The genes are TRBV27 and TRBJ1-5; tentatively, D is TRBD1 (6 bases). Germline V lookup: CDR1 MNHEY, CDR2 SMNVEV (reference sequence). Trimming pared 0 bases from V and 5 bases from J, leaving 8 bases between. This CDR3 region has 14 residues. The CDR3 DNA is TGTGCCAGCAGTTTATCGTCAGGGGATCAGCCCCAGCATTTT. Encoded protein: CASSLSSGDQPQHF.

The rearrangement links TRBV24-1 to TRBJ1-1; D is possibly TRBD1 (5 bases). The CDR3 is 12 residues long. Germline lookup yields CDR1 KGHDR and CDR2 SFDVKD. V lost 3 bases to trimming and J lost 12 bases, with 13 bases between them. CDR3 residues: CATSDLRGVSFF. CDR3 coding DNA: TGTGCCACCAGTGATCTCCGGGGGGTTTCTTTCTTT.

This chain connects TRBV4-3 to TRBJ1-1; tentative D call: TRBD1 (5 bases). The CDR3 runs 18 residues. Germline V gene sequence: CDR1 LGHNA, CDR2 YSLEER. The V gene lost 4 bases and the J gene lost 1 base, with 22 bases spanning the gap. CDR3 protein: CASSLVGERGLTNTEAFF. The DNA for the CDR3 is TGCGCCAGCAGCCTGGTGGGGGAAAGAGGACTAACGAACACTGAAGCTTTCTTT.

This clone was picked up one time. The J gene is TRBJ1-2, the V gene TRBV9; 7 bases fit TRBD1. Trimming removed 3 bases from V and 5 bases from J; junction bases left unmatched: 13. The CDR3 length is 16 residues. Germline assignment: CDR1 SGDLS and CDR2 YYNGEE. The CDR3 DNA sequence: TGTGCCAGCAGCGCAGAGGGGGCGGGTATGGGGTATGGCTACACCTTC. Its translation: CASSAEGAGMGYGYTF.

The chain combines TRBV10-1 with TRBJ2-5; 13 bases map to TRBD2. Trimming took 6 bases from V and 1 from J; bases not matched to a gene: 5. The CDR3 contains 16 residues. Germline-derived CDR1 and CDR2 are WNHNN and SYGVQD (reference sequence). For the CDR3, the DNA is TGCGCCAGCAGGGTCGGACTAGCGGGGGTCCAAGAGACCCAGTACTTC. The encoded protein is CASRVGLAGVQETQYF.

The gene calls are TRBV19 and TRBJ2-7; the match to TRBD2 covers 12 bases. Trimming at V came to 0 bases and at J to 7 bases, leaving 7 bases not matched to a gene. Germline CDR1 and CDR2: LNHDA and SQIVND (reference sequence). This CDR3 spans 16 amino acids. CDR3 sequence reads: CASSIDPLAGGREQYF. CDR3 sequence (DNA): TGTGCCAGTAGTATAGATCCGCTAGCGGGAGGGCGGGAGCAGTACTTC.

The chain recombines TRBV7-9 with TRBJ2-1; 7 nucleotides match TRBD2. Per the germline V gene, CDR1 is SEHNR and CDR2 is FQNEAQ (reference sequence). The CDR3 runs 15 residues. J was trimmed by 5 bases and V by 3 bases; bases with no gene match: 7. The CDR3 DNA reads TGTGCCAGCAGCTTTTCGGCTAGCGGACACAATGAGCAGTTCTTC. Amino acids: CASSFSASGHNEQFF. Variable domain in full (rest from reference TRBV7-9 and TRBJ2-1): DTGVSQNPRHKITKRGQNVTFRCDPISEHNRLYWYRQTLGQGPEFLTYFQNEAQLEKSRLLSDRFSAERPKGSFSTLEIQRTEQGDSAMYLCASSFSASGHNEQFFGPGTRLTVL.

J is TRBJ2-1 and V is TRBV7-2; 12 nucleotides agree with TRBD2. The CDR3 is 15 residues long. Germline CDR1 SGHTA, CDR2 FQGNSA. V dropped 4 bases and J dropped 8; count of bases not matched to a gene: 6. This chain's CDR3 is CASSSSGRAVYEQFF. CDR3 in DNA: TGTGCCAGCAGCTCTAGCGGGAGGGCCGTCTATGAGCAGTTCTTC.

The chain has TRBV5-1 and TRBJ2-3; 9 bases match TRBD1. Germline V gives CDR1 SGHRS, CDR2 YFSETQ. CDR3 length: 16 amino acids. V lost 4 bases to trimming and J lost 10 bases; unmatched junction nucleotides: 16. CDR3 in DNA: TGCGCCAGCAGCCTGGGACAGGGCCCTGGAAGGGAACCGCAGTATTTT. Residues: CASSLGQGPGREPQYF.

This rearrangement joins TRBV28 to TRBJ2-7; 8 nucleotides line up with TRBD1. The CDR3 contains 15 residues. Trimming at V came to 1 base and at J to 2 bases, leaving 4 bases not matched to a gene. Germline V lookup: CDR1 MDHEN, CDR2 SYDVKM. The CDR3 reads CASSLLGQGPYEQYF. The CDR3 DNA reads as TGTGCCAGCAGTTTATTAGGACAGGGCCCCTACGAGCAGTACTTC.

J is TRBJ2-7 and V is TRBV5-1, with TRBD1 identical over 10 bases. V shed 4 bases, J shed 0 bases, and the junction held 1 base outside the gene matches. CDR1 is SGHRS and CDR2 is YFSETQ in the germline V gene. The CDR3 has 14 amino acids. CDR3 residues: CASSGTGVSYEQYF. CDR3 sequence (DNA): TGCGCCAGCAGCGGGACAGGGGTCTCCTACGAGCAGTACTTC. Looking up the rest from reference TRBV5-1 and TRBJ2-7 gives the full variable domain: KAGVTQTPRYLIKTRGQQVTLSCSPISGHRSVSWYQQTPGQGLQFLFEYFSETQRNKGNFPGRFSGRQFSNSRSEMNVSTLELGDSALYLCASSGTGVSYEQYFGPGTRLTVT.